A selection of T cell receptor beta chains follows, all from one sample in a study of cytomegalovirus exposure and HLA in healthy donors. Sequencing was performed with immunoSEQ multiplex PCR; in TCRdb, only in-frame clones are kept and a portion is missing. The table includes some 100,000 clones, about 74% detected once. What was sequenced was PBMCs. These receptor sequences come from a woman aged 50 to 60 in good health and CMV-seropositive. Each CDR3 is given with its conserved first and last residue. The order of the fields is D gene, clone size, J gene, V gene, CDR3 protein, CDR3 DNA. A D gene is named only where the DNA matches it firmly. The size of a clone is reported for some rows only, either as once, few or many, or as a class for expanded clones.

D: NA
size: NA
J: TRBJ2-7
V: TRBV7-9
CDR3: CSSSFTGIRSYEQYF
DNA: TGTTCCAGCAGCTTCACGGGAATACGCTCCTACGAGCAGTACTTC

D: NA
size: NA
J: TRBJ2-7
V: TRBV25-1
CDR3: CASSDPVVERPYEQYF
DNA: TGTGCCAGCAGTGACCCTGTCGTAGAGCGTCCCTACGAGCAGTACTTC

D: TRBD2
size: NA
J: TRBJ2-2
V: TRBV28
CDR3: CASSWGRAVSGGELFF
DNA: TGTGCCAGCAGCTGGGGGAGGGCCGTTTCGGGCGGGGAGCTGTTTTTT

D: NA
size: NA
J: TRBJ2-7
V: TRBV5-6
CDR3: CASSLYPNLLYEQYF
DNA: TGTGCCAGCAGCTTGTATCCAAACCTACTCTACGAGCAGTACTTC

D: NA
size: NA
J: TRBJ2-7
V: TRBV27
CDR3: CASSRAGVSYEQYF
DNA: TGTGCCAGCAGTAGGGCAGGGGTGTCCTACGAGCAGTACTTC

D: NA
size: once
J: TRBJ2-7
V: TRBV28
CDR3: CASSIRWRSANPSYEQYF
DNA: TGTGCCAGCAGTATAAGGTGGCGGTCGGCTAACCCGTCCTACGAGCAGTACTTC

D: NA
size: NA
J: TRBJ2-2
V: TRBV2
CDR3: CASSRAVNTGELFF
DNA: TGTGCCAGCAGTCGAGCTGTGAACACCGGGGAGCTGTTTTTT

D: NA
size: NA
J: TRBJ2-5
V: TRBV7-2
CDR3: CASSLGLVETQYF
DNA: TGTGCCAGCAGCTTGGGACTCGTAGAGACCCAGTACTTC

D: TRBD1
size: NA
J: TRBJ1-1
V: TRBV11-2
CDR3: CASSLADRGNLYNTEAFF
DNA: TGTGCCAGCAGCCTGGCCGACAGGGGAAATCTTTATAACACTGAAGCTTTCTTT

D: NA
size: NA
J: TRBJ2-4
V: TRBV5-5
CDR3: CASSSLGQFGKNIQYF
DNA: TGTGCCAGCAGCTCCCTGGGGCAGTTTGGCAAAAACATTCAGTACTTC

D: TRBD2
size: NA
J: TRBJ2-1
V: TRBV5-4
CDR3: CASSWTSGSPVPNEQFF
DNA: TGTGCCAGCAGCTGGACTAGCGGGAGCCCCGTCCCCAATGAGCAGTTCTTC

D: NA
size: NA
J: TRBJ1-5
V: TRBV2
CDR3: CASRDDRYSNQPQHF
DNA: TGTGCCAGCAGGGACGACAGGTATAGCAATCAGCCCCAGCATTTT

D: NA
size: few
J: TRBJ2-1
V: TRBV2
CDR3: CASRPMSHNEQFF
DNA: TGTGCCAGCAGGCCCATGAGTCACAATGAGCAGTTCTTC

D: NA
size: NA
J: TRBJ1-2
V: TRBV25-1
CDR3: CASSEYLAGQPGHYGYTF
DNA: TGTGCCAGCAGTGAATATCTTGCAGGACAGCCGGGCCACTATGGCTACACCTTC

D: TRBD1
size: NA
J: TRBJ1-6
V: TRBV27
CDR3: CANGQGRKHSPLHF
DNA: TGTGCCAATGGACAGGGAAGAAAGCATTCACCCCTCCACTTT

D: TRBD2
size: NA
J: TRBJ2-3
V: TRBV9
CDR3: CASSVEGLATSYTQYF
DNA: TGTGCCAGCAGCGTAGAGGGACTAGCCACTAGCTATACGCAGTATTTT

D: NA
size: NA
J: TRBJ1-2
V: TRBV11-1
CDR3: CASSSSRNYGYTF
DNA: TGTGCCAGCAGCTCTTCGCGGAACTATGGCTACACCTTC

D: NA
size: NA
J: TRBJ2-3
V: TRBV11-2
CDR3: CASSLGVRGTQYF
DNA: TGTGCCAGCAGCTTAGGTGTGCGGGGTACGCAGTATTTT

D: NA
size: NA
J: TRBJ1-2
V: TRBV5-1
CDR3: CASSHRDNYGYTF
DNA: TGCGCCAGCAGCCACAGGGATAACTATGGCTACACCTTC

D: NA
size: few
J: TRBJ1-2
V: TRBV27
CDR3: CASSLSHSANYGYTF
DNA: TGTGCCAGCAGTTTAAGCCACAGTGCTAACTATGGCTACACCTTC